This T cell receptor beta chain comes out of a study of cytomegalovirus exposure and HLA in healthy donors. About the study: For the roughly 390 genotyped donors, more than 80% fell within the Caucasian-associated ancestry cluster. Study-wide points: A later analysis linked around 15,000 TCR beta sequences to HLA alleles at 0.05 false discovery rate. Analyses of presence and absence presupposed an approximately uniform sequencing depth across donors. The number of N-insertions in an Asian-associated ancestry cluster was reportedly below the approximately 700-donor mean in a later analysis.

A multiplex PCR was run with 60 Vbeta primers and 13 Jbeta primers. Profiling relied on immunoSEQ multiplex PCR, and the TCRdb table lists in-frame clones only, not all of them. Of hundreds of thousands of clones in the sample, about three quarters were seen once. The ends lost 4 bases at V and 3 bases at J; junction bases unmatched: 6. Per germline, CDR1 SGHRS and CDR2 YFSETQ. The CDR3 totals 16 residues. With regard to this clone: Its antigen is undetermined.

This clonotype originated in a male donor in good health and CMV-seronegative. Source material: PBMCs. The chain employs TRBV5-1 and TRBJ2-3, with 12 bases fitting TRBD2. The CDR3: CASSPWTSGATDTQYF. The CDR3 coding sequence is TGCGCCAGCAGCCCCTGGACTAGCGGGGCAACAGATACGCAGTATTTT. Full variable domain (rest looked up from reference TRBV5-1 and TRBJ2-3): KAGVTQTPRYLIKTRGQQVTLSCSPISGHRSVSWYQQTPGQGLQFLFEYFSETQRNKGNFPGRFSGRQFSNSRSEMNVSTLELGDSALYLCASSPWTSGATDTQYFGPGTRLTVL.